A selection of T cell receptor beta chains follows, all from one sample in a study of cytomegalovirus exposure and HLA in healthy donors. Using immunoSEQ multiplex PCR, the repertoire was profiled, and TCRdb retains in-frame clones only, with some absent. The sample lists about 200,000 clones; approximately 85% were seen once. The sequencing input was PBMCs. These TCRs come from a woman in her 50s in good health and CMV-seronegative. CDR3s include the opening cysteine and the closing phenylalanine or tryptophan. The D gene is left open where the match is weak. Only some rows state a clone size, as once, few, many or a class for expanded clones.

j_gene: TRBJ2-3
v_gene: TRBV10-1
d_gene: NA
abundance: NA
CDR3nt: TGCGCCAGCAGTGCCCGACAGGGAAACCCAGCGGGAGTATACACAGATACGCAGTATTTT
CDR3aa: CASSARQGNPAGVYTDTQYF

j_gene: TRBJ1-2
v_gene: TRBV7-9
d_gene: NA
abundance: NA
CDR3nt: TGTGCCAGCAGCTCCTCCGGGACAACTAACTATGGCTACACCTTC
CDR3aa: CASSSSGTTNYGYTF

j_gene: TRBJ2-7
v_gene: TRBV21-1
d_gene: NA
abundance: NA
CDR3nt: TGTGCCAGCAGCTTGGAGGACTCCAGCTCCTACGAGCAGTACTTC
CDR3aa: CASSLEDSSSYEQYF

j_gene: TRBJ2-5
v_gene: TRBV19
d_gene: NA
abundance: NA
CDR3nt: TGTGCCAGTAGTCAACGGGGACAGGGGATCTTGCGGGAGGGCCTGGGGGAGACCCAGTACTTC
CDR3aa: CASSQRGQGILREGLGETQYF

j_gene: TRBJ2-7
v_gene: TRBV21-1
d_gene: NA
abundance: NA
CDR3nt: TGTGCCAGCATCCGCCCACTAGCGGGAGTAGATTACGAGCAGTACTTC
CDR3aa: CASIRPLAGVDYEQYF

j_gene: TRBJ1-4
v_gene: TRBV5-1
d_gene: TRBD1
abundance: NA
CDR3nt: TGCGCCAGCAGCACGACAGGGCTAACTAATGAAAAACTGTTTTTT
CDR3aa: CASSTTGLTNEKLFF

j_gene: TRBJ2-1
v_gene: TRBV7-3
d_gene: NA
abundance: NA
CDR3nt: TGTGCCAGCAGCTTAACCCGGACAGCCTACAATGAGCAGTTCTTC
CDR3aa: CASSLTRTAYNEQFF

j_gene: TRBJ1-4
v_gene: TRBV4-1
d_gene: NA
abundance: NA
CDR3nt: TGCGCCAGCAGCCAACCAGTTGCAACTAATGAAAAACTGTTTTTT
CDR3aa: CASSQPVATNEKLFF

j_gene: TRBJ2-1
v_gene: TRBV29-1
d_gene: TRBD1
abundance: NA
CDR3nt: TGCAGCGTCCGGCGACAGGGGAGATCCTACAATGAGCAGTTCTTC
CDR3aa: CSVRRQGRSYNEQFF

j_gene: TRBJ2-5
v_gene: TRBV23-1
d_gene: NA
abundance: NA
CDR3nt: TGCGCCAGCAGTCACCCTGGGGGGACAGCTGACCAAGAGACCCAGTACTTC
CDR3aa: CASSHPGGTADQETQYF

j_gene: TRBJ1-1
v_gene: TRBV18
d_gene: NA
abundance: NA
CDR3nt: TGTGCCAGCTCACCTCTTGACGCGGGGCCGGGTACTGAAGCTTTCTTT
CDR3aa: CASSPLDAGPGTEAFF

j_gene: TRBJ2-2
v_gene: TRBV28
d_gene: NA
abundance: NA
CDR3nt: TGTGCCAGCAGTCTCAACAGGGGGGGGGTGTTTTTT
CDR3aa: CASSLNRGGVFF

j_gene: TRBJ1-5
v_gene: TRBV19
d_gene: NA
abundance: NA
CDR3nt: TGTGCCAGTAGCGACCCTCCGGGATTTCAACGTCATCAGCCCCAGCATTTT
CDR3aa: CASSDPPGFQRHQPQHF

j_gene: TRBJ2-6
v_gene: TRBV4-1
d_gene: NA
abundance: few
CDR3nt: TGCGCCAGCAGCCAAGCACTGACAGGCTCTGGGGCCAACGTCCTGACTTTC
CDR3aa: CASSQALTGSGANVLTF

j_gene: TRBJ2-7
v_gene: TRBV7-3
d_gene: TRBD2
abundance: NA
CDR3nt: TGTGCCAGCAGCTTTGGCGGGAGAGGGGAGGAGCAGTACTTC
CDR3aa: CASSFGGRGEEQYF

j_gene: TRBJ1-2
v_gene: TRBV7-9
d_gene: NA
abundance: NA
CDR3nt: TGTGCCAGCAGCTTACCGGAGGAGGGGAAATTCCCAGGCGCTGGCTACACCTTC
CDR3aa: CASSLPEEGKFPGAGYTF

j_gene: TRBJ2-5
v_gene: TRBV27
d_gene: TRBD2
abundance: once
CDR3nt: TGTGCCAGCAGGGCGGGACTAGCGGAAGAGACCCAGTACTTC
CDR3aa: CASRAGLAEETQYF

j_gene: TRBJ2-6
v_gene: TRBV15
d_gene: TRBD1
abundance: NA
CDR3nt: TGTGCCACCAGCCTGGGCCAGGGGGCCAACGGCCTGACTTTC
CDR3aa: CATSLGQGANGLTF

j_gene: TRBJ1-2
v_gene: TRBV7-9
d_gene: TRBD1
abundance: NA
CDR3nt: TGTTCCCTAGGGGGCAACTATGGCTACACCTTC
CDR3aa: CSLGGNYGYTF

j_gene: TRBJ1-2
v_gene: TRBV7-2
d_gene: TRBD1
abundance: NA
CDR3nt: TGTGCCAGCAGCAACACCGGGACAGTAGGCGGCTACACCTTC
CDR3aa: CASSNTGTVGGYTF

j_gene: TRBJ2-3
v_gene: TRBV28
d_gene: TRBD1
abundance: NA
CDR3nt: TGTGCCAGCAGTTTATATACGCCGGGACAGGGGGCTGATACGCAGTATTTT
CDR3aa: CASSLYTPGQGADTQYF

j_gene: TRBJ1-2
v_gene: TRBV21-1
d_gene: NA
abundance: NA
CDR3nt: TGTGCCAGCACCCAAAGGAGGGGCGGGGACGGCTACACCTTC
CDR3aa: CASTQRRGGDGYTF

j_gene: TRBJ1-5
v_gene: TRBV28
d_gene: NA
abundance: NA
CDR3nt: TGTGCCAGCAGTTTGGGCAGGCTTAGCAATCAGCCCCAGCATTTT
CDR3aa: CASSLGRLSNQPQHF

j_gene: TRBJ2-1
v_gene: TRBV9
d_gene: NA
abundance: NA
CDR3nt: TGTGCCAGCAGCGTATCCGGGAGTAGGTACAATGAGCAGTTCTTC
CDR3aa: CASSVSGSRYNEQFF

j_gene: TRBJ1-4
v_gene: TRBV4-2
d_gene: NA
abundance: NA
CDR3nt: TGTGCCAGCAGCCAAGCGGAGGGGTTAGCTAATGAAAAACTGTTTTTT
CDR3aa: CASSQAEGLANEKLFF

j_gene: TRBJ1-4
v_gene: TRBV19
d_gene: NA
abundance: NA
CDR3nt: TGTGCCAGTAGTACCCGTAGGGGTGCTGGACTAGTGCTTGGTGAAAAACTGTTTTTT
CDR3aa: CASSTRRGAGLVLGEKLFF

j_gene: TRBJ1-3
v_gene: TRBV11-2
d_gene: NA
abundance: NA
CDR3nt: TGTGCCAGCGGGGGGGCTTCAGGTGGAAACACCATATATTTT
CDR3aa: CASGGASGGNTIYF

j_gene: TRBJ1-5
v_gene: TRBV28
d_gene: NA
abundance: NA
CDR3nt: TGTGCCAGCAGTTTAACCCCGGGTTTAGGTAAGCCCCAGCATTTT
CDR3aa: CASSLTPGLGKPQHF

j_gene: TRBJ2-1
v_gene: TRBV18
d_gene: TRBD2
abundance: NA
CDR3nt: TGTGCCAGCTCCCGACCGCGGGCGGGAGGGGTGAATGAGCAGTTCTTC
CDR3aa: CASSRPRAGGVNEQFF

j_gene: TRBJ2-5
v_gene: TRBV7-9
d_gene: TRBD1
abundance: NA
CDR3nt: TGTGCCAGCAGCCCGACAGGGTCAGGGGAGACCCAGTACTTC
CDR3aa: CASSPTGSGETQYF